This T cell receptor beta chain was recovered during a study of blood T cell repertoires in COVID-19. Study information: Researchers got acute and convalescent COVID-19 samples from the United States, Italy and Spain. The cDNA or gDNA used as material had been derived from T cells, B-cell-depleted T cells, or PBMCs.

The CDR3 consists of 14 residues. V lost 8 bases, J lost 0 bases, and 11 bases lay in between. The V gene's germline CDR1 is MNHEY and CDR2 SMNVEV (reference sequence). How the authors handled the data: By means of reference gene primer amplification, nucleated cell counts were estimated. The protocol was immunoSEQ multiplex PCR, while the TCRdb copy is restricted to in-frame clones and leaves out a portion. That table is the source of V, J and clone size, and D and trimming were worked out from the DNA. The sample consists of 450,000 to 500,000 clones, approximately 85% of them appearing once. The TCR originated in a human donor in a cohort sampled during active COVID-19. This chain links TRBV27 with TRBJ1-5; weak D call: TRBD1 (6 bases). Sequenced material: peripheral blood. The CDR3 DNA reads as TGTGCCAGCTGGGACATCGATAGCAATCAGCCCCAGCATTTT. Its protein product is CASWDIDSNQPQHF.